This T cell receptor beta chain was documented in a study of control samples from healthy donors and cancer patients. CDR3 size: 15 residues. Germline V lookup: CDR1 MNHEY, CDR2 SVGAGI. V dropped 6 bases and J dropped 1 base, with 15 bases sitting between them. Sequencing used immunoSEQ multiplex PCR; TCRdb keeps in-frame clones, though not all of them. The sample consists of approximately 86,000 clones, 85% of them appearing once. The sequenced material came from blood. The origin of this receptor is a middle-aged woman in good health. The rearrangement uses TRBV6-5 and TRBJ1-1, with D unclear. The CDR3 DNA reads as TGTGCCAGCAGAAGGGAGGCACTTGGGAACACTGAAGCTTTCTTT. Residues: CASRREALGNTEAFF.